The following is a TCR beta chain sequence with its context. The target antigen is unknown. This sample is part of a study of cytomegalovirus exposure and HLA in healthy donors. Turning to the study itself: T cells numbering about 180 million yielded fewer than 140 million unique TCR beta sequences in an earlier analysis. Counted in an early data release were 65 million to 100 million unique TCRs from HLA-typed donors. General study findings and limits: HLA restriction was apparent for most CMV-associated TCR beta chains in a later analysis. Reported findings show TCR beta sequences accurately forecast HLA-A and HLA-B alleles in most subjects.

It was with 60 Vbeta and 13 Jbeta primers that the PCR ran. Some clones are missing from TCRdb's copy, which holds only in-frame ones; the method was immunoSEQ multiplex PCR. The sample contains around 150,000 clones, roughly 78% of which appear only once. The sample taken for sequencing was PBMCs. The TCR was taken from a man younger than 40 in good health and CMV-seronegative.

In DNA, the CDR3 is TGCGCCAGCAGCCAAGATCGGACAGAAGAGACCCAGTACTTC. Protein sequence: CASSQDRTEETQYF. This rearrangement joins TRBV4-1 to TRBJ2-5; tentative D call: TRBD1 (6 bases). V gave up 0 bases and J gave up 3 bases, with 8 bases separating them. The CDR3 consists of 14 residues. Germline V gene data show CDR1 as MGHRA and CDR2 as YSYEKL.